The clone carrying this T cell receptor beta chain was picked up a small number of times. This CDR3 spans 14 amino acids. V lost 5 bases to trimming and J lost 0 bases; unmatched junction nucleotides: 7. Germline CDR1 is GTSNPN and CDR2 is SVGIG (reference sequence). Assay used: immunoSEQ multiplex PCR; TCRdb lists only in-frame clones, some missing. The data hold 250,000 or so clones, with 88% observed a single time. The source of the sample is a study of blood T cell repertoires in COVID-19. Study information: Sites across the United States, Italy and Spain contributed samples from acute and convalescent COVID-19. From T cells, B-cell-depleted T cells, or PBMCs came the material, which was cDNA or gDNA.

The chain carries TRBV30 and TRBJ2-7; 7 positions agree with TRBD2. Sequenced material: peripheral blood. This TCR was recovered from a woman in her twenties or thirties with acute or convalescent COVID-19. CDR3 DNA sequence: TGTGCCTGGGACCCGGGACTATCCTCCTACGAGCAGTACTTC. Its translation: CAWDPGLSSYEQYF. Using reference TRBV30 and TRBJ2-7 for the parts outside the CDR3, the full variable domain is SQTIHQWPATLVQPVGSPLSLECTVEGTSNPNLYWYRQAAGRGLQLLFYSVGIGQISSEVPQNLSASRPQDRQFILSSKKLLLSDSGFYLCAWDPGLSSYEQYFGPGTRLTVT.